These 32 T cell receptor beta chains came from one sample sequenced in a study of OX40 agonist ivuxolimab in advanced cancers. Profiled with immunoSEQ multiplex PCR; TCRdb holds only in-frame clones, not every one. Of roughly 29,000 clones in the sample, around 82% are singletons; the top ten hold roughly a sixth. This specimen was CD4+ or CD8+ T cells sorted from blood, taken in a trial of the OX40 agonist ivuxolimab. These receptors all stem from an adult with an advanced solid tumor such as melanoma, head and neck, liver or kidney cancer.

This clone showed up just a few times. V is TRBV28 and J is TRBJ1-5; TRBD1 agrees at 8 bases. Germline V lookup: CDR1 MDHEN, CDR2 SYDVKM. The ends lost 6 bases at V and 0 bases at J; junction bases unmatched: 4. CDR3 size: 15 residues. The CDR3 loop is CASRIQGGSNQPQHF. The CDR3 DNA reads TGTGCCAGCAGGATACAGGGGGGTAGCAATCAGCCCCAGCATTTT.

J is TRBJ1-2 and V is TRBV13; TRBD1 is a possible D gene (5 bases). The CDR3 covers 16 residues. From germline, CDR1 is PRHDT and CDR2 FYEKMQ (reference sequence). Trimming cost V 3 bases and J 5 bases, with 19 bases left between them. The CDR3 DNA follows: TGTGCCAGCAGCTTTGAGGGGAGGGACCTGTGGTATGGCTACACCTTC. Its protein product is CASSFEGRDLWYGYTF.

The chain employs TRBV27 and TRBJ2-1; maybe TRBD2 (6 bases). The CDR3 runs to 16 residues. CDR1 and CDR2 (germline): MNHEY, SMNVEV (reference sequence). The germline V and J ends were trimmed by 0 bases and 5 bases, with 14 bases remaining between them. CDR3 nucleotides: TGTGCCAGCAGTTTATCGCATCCGGGACTGCACAATGAGCAGTTCTTC. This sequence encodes CASSLSHPGLHNEQFF.

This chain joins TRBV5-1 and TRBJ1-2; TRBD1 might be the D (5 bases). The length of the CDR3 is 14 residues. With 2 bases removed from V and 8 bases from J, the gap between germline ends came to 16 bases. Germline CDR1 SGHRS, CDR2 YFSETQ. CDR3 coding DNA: TGCGCCAGCAGCTTCGCTGGGGGGGTTGAAGGCTACACCTTC. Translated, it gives CASSFAGGVEGYTF.

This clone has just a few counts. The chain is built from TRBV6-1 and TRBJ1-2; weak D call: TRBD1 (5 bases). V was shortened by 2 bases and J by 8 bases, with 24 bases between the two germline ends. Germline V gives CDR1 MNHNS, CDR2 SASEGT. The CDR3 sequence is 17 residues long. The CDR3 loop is CASSEPWDLRRVDGYTF. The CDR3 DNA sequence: TGTGCCAGCAGTGAACCCTGGGACCTACGCAGGGTTGACGGCTACACCTTC.

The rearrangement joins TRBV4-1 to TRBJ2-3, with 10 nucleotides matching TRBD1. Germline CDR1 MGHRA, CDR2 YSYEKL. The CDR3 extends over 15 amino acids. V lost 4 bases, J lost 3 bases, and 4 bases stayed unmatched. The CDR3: CASSLRDRGTDTQYF. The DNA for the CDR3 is TGCGCCAGCAGCCTACGGGACAGGGGTACAGATACGCAGTATTTT.

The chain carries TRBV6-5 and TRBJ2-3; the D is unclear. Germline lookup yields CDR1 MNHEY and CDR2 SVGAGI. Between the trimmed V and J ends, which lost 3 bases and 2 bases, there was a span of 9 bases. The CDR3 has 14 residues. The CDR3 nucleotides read TGTGCCAGCAGTTATCGACCGACCACAGATACGCAGTATTTT. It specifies CASSYRPTTDTQYF.

The CDR3 region has the DNA TGTGCCAGCGGCGACGGGCAGAACTCTGGAAACACCATATATTTT. It encodes CASGDGQNSGNTIYF. This chain joins TRBV9 and TRBJ1-3; no clear D. The CDR3 is made up of 15 amino acids. Germline assignment: CDR1 SGDLS and CDR2 YYNGEE. V lost 7 bases to trimming and J lost 0 bases, with 14 bases between them.

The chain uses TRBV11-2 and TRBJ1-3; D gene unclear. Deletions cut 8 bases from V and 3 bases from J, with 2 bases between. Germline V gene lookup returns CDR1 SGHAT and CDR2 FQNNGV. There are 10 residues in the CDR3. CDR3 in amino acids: CASLGNTIYF. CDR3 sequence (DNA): TGTGCCAGCCTTGGAAACACCATATATTTT.

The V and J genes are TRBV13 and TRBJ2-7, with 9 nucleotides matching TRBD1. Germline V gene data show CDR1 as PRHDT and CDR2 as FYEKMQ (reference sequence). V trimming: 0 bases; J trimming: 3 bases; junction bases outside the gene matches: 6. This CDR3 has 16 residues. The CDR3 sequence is CASSLGIRDRDYEQYF. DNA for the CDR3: TGTGCCAGCAGCTTAGGTATTAGGGACAGGGACTACGAGCAGTACTTC.

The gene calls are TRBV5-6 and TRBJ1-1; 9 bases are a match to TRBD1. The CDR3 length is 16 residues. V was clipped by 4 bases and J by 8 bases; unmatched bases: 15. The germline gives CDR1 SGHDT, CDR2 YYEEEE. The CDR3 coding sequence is TGTGCCAGCAGCACCCCTACAGGGGGCCCACTGGGGGAAGCTTTCTTT. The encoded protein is CASSTPTGGPLGEAFF.

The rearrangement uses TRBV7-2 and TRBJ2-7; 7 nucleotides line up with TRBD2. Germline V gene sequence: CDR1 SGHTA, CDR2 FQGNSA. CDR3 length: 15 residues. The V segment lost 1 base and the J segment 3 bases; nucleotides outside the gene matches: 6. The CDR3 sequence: CASSLVPSGNYEQYF. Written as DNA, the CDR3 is TGTGCCAGCAGCTTAGTCCCTAGCGGTAACTACGAGCAGTACTTC. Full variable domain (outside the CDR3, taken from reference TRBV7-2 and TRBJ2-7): GAGVSQSPSNKVTEKGKDVELRCDPISGHTALYWYRQSLGQGLEFLIYFQGNSAPDKSGLPSDRFSAERTGGSVSTLTIQRTQQEDSAVYLCASSLVPSGNYEQYFGPGTRLTVT.

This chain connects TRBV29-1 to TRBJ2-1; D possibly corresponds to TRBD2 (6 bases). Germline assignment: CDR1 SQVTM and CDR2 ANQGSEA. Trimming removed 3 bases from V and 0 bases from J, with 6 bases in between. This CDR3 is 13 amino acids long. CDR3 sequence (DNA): TGCAGCGTTGACGGGAGCTCCTACAATGAGCAGTTCTTC. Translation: CSVDGSSYNEQFF.

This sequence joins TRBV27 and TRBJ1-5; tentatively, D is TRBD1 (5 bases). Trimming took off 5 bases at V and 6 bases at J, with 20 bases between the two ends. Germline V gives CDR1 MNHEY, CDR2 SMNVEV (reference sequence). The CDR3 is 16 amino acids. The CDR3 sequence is CASSPWDLSLGQPQHF. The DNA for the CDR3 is TGTGCCAGCAGTCCTTGGGACCTCTCCCTGGGTCAGCCCCAGCATTTT.

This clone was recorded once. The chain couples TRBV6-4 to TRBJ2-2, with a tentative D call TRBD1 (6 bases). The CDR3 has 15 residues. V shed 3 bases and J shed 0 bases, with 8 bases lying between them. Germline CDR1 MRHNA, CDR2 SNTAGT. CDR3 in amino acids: CASSEGAANTGELFF. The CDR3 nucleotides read TGTGCCAGCAGTGAGGGGGCCGCGAACACCGGGGAGCTGTTTTTT.

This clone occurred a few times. The CDR3 region is CASSFTGNGEKLFF. The DNA of the CDR3 is TGTGCCAGCAGCTTCACAGGGAATGGGGAAAAACTGTTTTTT. V usage is TRBV13 and J usage is TRBJ1-4; tentatively, D is TRBD1 (6 bases). V shed 3 bases and J shed 8 bases, with 13 bases lying between them. CDR1 and CDR2 from the germline V gene are PRHDT and FYEKMQ (reference sequence). The CDR3 is 14 amino acids. The entire variable domain, with the rest obtained from reference TRBV13 and TRBJ1-4, is as follows: AAGVIQSPRHLIKEKRETATLKCYPIPRHDTVYWYQQGPGQDPQFLISFYEKMQSDKGSIPDRFSAQQFSDYHSELNMSSLELGDSALYFCASSFTGNGEKLFFGSGTQLSVL.

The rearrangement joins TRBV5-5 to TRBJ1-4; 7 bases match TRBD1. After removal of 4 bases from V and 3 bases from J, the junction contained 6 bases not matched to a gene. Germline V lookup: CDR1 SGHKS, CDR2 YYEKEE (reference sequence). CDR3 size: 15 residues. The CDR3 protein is CASSGGTASNEKLFF. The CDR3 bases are TGTGCCAGCAGCGGTGGGACAGCCTCTAATGAAAAACTGTTTTTT. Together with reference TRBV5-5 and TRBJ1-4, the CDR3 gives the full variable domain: DAGVTQSPTHLIKTRGQQVTLRCSPISGHKSVSWYQQVLGQGPQFIFQYYEKEERGRGNFPDRFSARQFPNYSSELNVNALLLGDSALYLCASSGGTASNEKLFFGSGTQLSVL.

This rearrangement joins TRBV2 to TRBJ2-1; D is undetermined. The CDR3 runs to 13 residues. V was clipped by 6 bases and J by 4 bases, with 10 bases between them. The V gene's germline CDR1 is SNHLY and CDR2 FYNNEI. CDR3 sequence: CASSDGQYNEQFF. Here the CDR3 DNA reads TGTGCCAGCAGCGACGGGCAGTACAATGAGCAGTTCTTC.

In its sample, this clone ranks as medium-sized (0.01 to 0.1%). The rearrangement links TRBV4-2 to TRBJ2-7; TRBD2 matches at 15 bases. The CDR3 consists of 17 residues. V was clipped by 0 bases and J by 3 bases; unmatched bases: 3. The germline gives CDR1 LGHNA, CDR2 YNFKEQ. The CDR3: CASSQDGTSGGIYEQYF. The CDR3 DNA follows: TGTGCCAGCAGCCAAGATGGGACTAGCGGGGGGATCTACGAGCAGTACTTC.

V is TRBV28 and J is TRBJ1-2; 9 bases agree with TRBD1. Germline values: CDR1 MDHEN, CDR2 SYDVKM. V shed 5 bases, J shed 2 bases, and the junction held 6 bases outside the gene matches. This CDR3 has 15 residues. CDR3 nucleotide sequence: TGTGCCAGCAGTCCAGGGACAGGGTTGAACTATGGCTACACCTTC. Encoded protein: CASSPGTGLNYGYTF.

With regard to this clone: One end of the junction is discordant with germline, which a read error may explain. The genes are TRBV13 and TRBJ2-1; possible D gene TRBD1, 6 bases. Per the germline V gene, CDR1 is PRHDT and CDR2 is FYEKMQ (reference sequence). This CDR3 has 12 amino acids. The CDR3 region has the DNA TGTGCCAGCAGCCTAGGGACAAATGAGCAGTTCTTC. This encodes CASSLGTNEQFF.

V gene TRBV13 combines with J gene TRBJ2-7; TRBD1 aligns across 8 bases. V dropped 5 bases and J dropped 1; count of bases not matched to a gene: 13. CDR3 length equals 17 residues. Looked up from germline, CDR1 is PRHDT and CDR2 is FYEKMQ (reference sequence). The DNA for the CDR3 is TGTGCCAGCAGCGCCCAGGGGGACAGGAGGGGATCCTACGAGCAGTACTTC. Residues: CASSAQGDRRGSYEQYF.

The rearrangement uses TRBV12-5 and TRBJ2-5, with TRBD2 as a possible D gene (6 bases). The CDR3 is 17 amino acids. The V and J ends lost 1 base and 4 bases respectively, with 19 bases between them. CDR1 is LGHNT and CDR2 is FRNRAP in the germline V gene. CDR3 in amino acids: CASGLAPTGWGGETQYF. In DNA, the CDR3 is TGTGCTAGTGGTTTGGCCCCGACGGGTTGGGGAGGAGAGACCCAGTACTTC.

The CDR3 spells CASSALFDTNYEQYF. In DNA, the CDR3 is TGTGCCAGCAGTGCCCTCTTCGACACAAACTACGAGCAGTACTTC. The chain carries TRBV11-2 and TRBJ2-7, with D hard to call. The CDR3 extends over 15 amino acids. The germline CDR1 and CDR2 sequences are SGHAT and FQNNGV. The V and J ends lost 6 bases and 3 bases respectively, with 18 bases between them. The whole variable domain, remainder taken from reference TRBV11-2 and TRBJ2-7, is EAGVAQSPRYKIIEKRQSVAFWCNPISGHATLYWYQQILGQGPKLLIQFQNNGVVDDSQLPKDRFSAERLKGVDSTLKIQPAKLEDSAVYLCASSALFDTNYEQYFGPGTRLTVT.

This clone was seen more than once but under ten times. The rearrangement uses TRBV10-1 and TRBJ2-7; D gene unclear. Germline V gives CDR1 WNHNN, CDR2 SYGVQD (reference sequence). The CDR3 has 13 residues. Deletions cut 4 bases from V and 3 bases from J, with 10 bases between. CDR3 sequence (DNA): TGCGCCAGCAGTGTGGAGCTAGGCTACGAGCAGTACTTC. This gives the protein CASSVELGYEQYF.

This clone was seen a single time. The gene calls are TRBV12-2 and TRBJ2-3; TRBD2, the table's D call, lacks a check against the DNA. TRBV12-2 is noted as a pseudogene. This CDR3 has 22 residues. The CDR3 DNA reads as TGTGCAAGTCGCTTCAGGGATAGGACTAGGCGGGGGGCCCTCCTAGTGACAGATACGCAGTATTTT. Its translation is CASRFRDRTRRGALLVTDTQYF.

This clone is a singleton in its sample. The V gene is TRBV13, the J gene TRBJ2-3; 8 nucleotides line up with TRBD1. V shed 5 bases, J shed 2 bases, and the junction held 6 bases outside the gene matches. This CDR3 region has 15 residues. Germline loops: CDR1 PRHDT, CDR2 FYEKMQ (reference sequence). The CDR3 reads CASSRDRGSTDTQYF. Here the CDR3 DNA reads TGTGCCAGCAGCCGAGACAGGGGTTCCACAGATACGCAGTATTTT.

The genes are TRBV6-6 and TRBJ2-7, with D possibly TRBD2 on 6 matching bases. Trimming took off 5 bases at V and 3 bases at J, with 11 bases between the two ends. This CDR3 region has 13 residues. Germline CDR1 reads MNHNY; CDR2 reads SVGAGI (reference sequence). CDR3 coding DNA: TGTGCCAGCAGTCCTGGGACTTACTACGAGCAGTACTTC. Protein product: CASSPGTYYEQYF.

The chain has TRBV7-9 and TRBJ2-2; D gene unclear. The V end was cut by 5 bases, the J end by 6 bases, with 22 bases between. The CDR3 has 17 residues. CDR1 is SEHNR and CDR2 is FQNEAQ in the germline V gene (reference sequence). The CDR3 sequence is CASSPTSIGDRPGELFF. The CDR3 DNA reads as TGTGCCAGCAGCCCAACCTCTATTGGGGATCGACCCGGGGAGCTGTTTTTT.

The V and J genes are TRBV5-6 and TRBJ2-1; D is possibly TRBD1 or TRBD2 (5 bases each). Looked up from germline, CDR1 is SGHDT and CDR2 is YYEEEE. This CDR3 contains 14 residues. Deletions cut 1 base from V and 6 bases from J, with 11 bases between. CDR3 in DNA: TGTGCCAGCAGCTTGAATCGGGGCGGCAATGAGCAGTTCTTC. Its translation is CASSLNRGGNEQFF.

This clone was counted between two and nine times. CDR3 DNA: TGTGCCATCGAGGGTGGGACCGGGGAGCTGTTTTTT. Protein product: CAIEGGTGELFF. The chain employs TRBV11-3 and TRBJ2-2; TRBD2 is a possible D gene (5 bases). V was pared by 10 bases and J by 5 bases, with 11 bases between. This CDR3 region has 12 residues. Germline V lookup: CDR1 SGHNT, CDR2 YENEEA.

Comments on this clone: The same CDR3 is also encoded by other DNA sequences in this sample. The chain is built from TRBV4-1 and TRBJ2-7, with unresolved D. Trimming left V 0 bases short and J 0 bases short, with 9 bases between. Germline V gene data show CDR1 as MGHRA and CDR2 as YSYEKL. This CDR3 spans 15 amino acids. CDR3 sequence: CASSQDLDPSYEQYF. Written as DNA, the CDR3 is TGCGCCAGCAGCCAAGACCTCGACCCCTCCTACGAGCAGTACTTC.